The rows below give T cell receptor beta chains drawn from one sample of a study of blood T cell repertoires in COVID-19. The assay was immunoSEQ multiplex PCR, and TCRdb's table has in-frame clones only and misses some. This table holds 97,000 or so clones, 80% to 90% found once. Sequenced input: peripheral blood. Receptors were obtained from a man aged 40-55 years with active or convalescent COVID-19. The CDR3 runs from the conserved cysteine through the conserved F or W. D genes are given only for firm matches. Size is omitted from some rows. Given values are once, few, many or a class for expanded clones.

clone_size	d_call	v_call	j_call	cdr3_aa	cdr3_nt
NA	TRBD2	TRBV12-3/TRBV12-4	TRBJ2-1	CASSFGGASEQFF	TGTGCCAGCAGCTTCGGGGGGGCTAGTGAGCAGTTCTTC
once	NA	TRBV5-6	TRBJ2-7	CASSGGPGYEQYF	TGTGCCAGCTCCGGGGGGCCGGGCTACGAGCAGTACTTC
NA	NA	TRBV7-3	TRBJ2-3	CASSLNGGRTDTQYF	TGTGCCAGCAGCCTAAACGGGGGGCGCACAGATACGCAGTATTTT
NA	TRBD1	TRBV5-1	TRBJ1-2	CASSWTQGGTNYGYTF	TGCGCCAGCAGCTGGACCCAAGGGGGCACTAACTATGGCTACACCTTC
NA	NA	TRBV7-2	TRBJ1-4	CASSPVGGATNEKLFF	TGTGCCAGCAGCCCGGTGGGGGGAGCAACTAATGAAAAACTGTTTTTT
NA	NA	TRBV27	TRBJ1-3	CASSLGPLLSGNTIYF	TGTGCCAGCAGTTTAGGCCCGCTCCTCTCTGGAAACACCATATATTTT
NA	NA	TRBV27	TRBJ1-6	CASTTGGFYNSPLHF	TGTGCCAGCACGACGGGGGGCTTCTATAATTCACCCCTCCACTTT
few	NA	TRBV19	TRBJ1-2	CASSPQGAGLYGYTF	TGTGCCAGTAGTCCTCAAGGGGCAGGGCTCTATGGCTACACCTTC
few	NA	TRBV5-1	TRBJ2-7	CASTPGSSYEQYF	TGCGCCAGCACCCCCGGGAGCTCCTACGAGCAGTACTTC
NA	NA	TRBV2	TRBJ2-5	CASSYSQETQYF	TGTGCCAGCAGTTACAGCCAAGAGACCCAGTACTTC
NA	TRBD1	TRBV25-1	TRBJ1-1	CASSGRTGHTEAFF	TGTGCCAGCAGTGGACGGACAGGTCACACTGAAGCTTTCTTT
NA	TRBD1	TRBV13	TRBJ2-5	CASSLAYTGGWETQYF	TGTGCCAGCAGCTTAGCTTATACAGGGGGCTGGGAGACCCAGTACTTC